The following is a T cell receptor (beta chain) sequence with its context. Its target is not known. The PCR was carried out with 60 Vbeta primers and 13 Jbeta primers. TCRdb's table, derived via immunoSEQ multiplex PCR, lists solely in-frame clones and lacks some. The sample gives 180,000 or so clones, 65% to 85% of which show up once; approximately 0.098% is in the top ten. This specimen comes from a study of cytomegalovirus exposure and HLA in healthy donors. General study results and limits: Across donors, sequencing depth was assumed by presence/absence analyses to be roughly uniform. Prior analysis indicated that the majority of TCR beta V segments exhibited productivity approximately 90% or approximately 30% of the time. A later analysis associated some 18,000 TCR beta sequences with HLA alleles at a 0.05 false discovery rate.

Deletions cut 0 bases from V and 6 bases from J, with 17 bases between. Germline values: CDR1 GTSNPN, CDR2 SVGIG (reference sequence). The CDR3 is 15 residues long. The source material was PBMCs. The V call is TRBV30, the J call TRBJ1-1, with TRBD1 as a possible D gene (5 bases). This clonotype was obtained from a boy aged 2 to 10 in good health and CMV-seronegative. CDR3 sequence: CAWSVEAGSWAEAFF. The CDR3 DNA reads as TGTGCCTGGAGTGTAGAGGCAGGGTCATGGGCTGAAGCTTTCTTT. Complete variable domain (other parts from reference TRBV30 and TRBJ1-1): SQTIHQWPATLVQPVGSPLSLECTVEGTSNPNLYWYRQAAGRGLQLLFYSVGIGQISSEVPQNLSASRPQDRQFILSSKKLLLSDSGFYLCAWSVEAGSWAEAFFGQGTRLTVV.